The sequence of this T cell receptor (beta chain) was determined in a study of blood T cell repertoires in COVID-19 (dated by TCRdb to 2019 to 2021). As for the study more broadly: Collaborator samples came from the United States, Italy and Spain and covered acute and convalescent phases of COVID-19. The sample metadata nearly always contained a de-identified subject ID, COVID-19 status, age in years and sex. The samples were drawn from two sources: the first 160 participants of the ongoing ImmuneRACE study, and 1,000 to 1,500 subjects contributed by 6 global collaborators. A freely available public database, intended as a resource for researchers studying the immune response to SARS-CoV-2, is where the repertoires were released. The prospective study material was composed of cDNA or gDNA derived from T cells, B-cell-depleted T cells, or PBMCs. The dataset comprised deeply sampled blood TCRbeta repertoires from subjects exposed to, actively infected with, or recovered from COVID-19. HLA class I and class II types, where available, came from metadata supplied by the sample provider rather than from assay-based typing.

V is trimmed back by 5 bases and J by 5 bases, and the junction contains 3 bases that no gene match accounts for. Taken from cysteine to phenylalanine, the CDR3 has 13 residues. Kept here is only the CDR3 DNA, which spans 39 bases and is read in frame from base 1. As encoded in the germline V gene (reference sequence), CDR1 is SEHNR while CDR2 is FQNEAQ. What the research found in general, with its limitations: Clinical and demographic metadata were provided uncurated, with the amount varying by source and participant.

TCRbeta CDR3 regions were amplified from genomic DNA using the immunoSEQ Assay, a bias-controlled multiplex PCR. Turning to the authors' computational methods: The number of nucleated cells in each sample was estimated from the amplification of reference gene primers within the assay. To quantify the absolute abundance of each unique TCRbeta CDR3 rearrangement, sequence reads were collapsed and filtered. Productive Simpson clonality was computed per sample as the square root of Simpson's diversity index over productive rearrangements. TCRdb stores this immuneACCESS table with in-frame sequences only. Part of the clones is absent; in the studies checked, under half of the shortfall reflects unresolved V genes, and no reason is known for the rest. V, J and clone size derive from that table, while D and trimming were established from the DNA sequence. The sample includes some 120,000 clones, with about 81% observed a single time. The ten largest make up roughly 7.9% of the sample.

About this clone: The antigen it recognizes is unknown. Base qualities were left out, and no much larger clone turns up one base away.

Whole blood was collected in K2EDTA tubes by collaborating institutions according to the institutions' own protocols. For TCRbeta analysis, collaborators shipped samples in one of three forms: frozen whole blood, isolated PBMCs, or DNA extracted from either of those sample types. Rearrangement joined TRBV7-9 to TRBJ1-3; a stretch of 7 junction bases matches TRBD1. Sequencing was done on a sample of peripheral blood. The clonotype originates from a man in his 70s with acute or convalescent COVID-19. The CDR3 region has the sequence CASSRQGRNTIYF. The nucleotide sequence reads TGTGCCAGCAGCAGACAGGGTAGAAACACCATATATTTT.